The sequence of this T cell receptor beta chain was determined in a study of blood T cell repertoires in COVID-19. Study background: Samples of COVID-19 (acute and convalescent) were obtained from the United States, Italy and Spain. PBMCs, B-cell-depleted T cells, or T cells were the source of the cDNA or gDNA that made up the material.

Participant ages covered roughly 18 to 89 years across around 22 US areas. Authors' processing steps: Amplified reference gene primers provided the basis for estimating nucleated cell counts. The protocol was immunoSEQ multiplex PCR, while the TCRdb copy is restricted to in-frame clones and leaves out a portion. V and J calls and clone size are copied from that table; D and trimming were computed from the DNA. The sample yields a few hundred thousand clones, roughly 87% seen once. CDR1 and CDR2 (germline): SEHNR, FQNEAQ (reference sequence). This CDR3 contains 17 residues. V was pared by 4 bases and J by 0 bases, with 6 bases of the junction left unmatched.

Specimen: PBMCs or T cells enriched from blood (not recorded which). V and J are TRBV7-9 and TRBJ2-6, with TRBD1 matching over 7 bases. The TCR sequence derives from a woman aged 25-40 years who had recovered from COVID-19. The DNA of the CDR3 is TGTGCCAGCAGCTCCAGGACAGGACGCTCTGGGGCCAACGTCCTGACTTTC. Its protein is CASSSRTGRSGANVLTF.